The TCR beta chain described here comes from a study of siplizumab effects on memory and regulatory T cells. Study-wide points: There appeared to be greater diversity in naive T cells than in memory cells, and naive T cells seemed major contributors to the alloresponse.

CDR3 size: 13 residues. V lost 0 bases, J lost 8 bases, and 10 bases lay in between. CDR1 is SNHLY and CDR2 is FYNNEI in the germline V gene. A remark on this clone: What it binds is not known.

Some clones are missing from TCRdb's copy, which holds only in-frame ones; the method was immunoSEQ multiplex PCR. The sample has 70,000 to 100,000 clones; roughly 95% are singletons. Sequencing was performed on naive CD4+ T cells sorted from blood. The TCR sequence derives from a human donor in good health. The V gene is TRBV2, the J gene TRBJ1-2; D might be TRBD1 (5 bases). This chain's CDR3 is CASSEAEGTGYTF. The CDR3 DNA reads as TGTGCCAGCAGTGAAGCCGAGGGGACCGGCTACACCTTC. Full variable domain (outside the CDR3, taken from reference TRBV2 and TRBJ1-2): EPEVTQTPSHQVTQMGQEVILRCVPISNHLYFYWYRQILGQKVEFLVSFYNNEISEKSEIFDDQFSVERPDGSNFTLKIRSTKLEDSAMYFCASSEAEGTGYTFGSGTRLTVV.